The present entry profiles one T cell receptor (beta chain) with its context. The antigen is undetermined. The CDR3 runs 14 residues. The J segment lost 8 bases and the V segment lost 6 bases, leaving 9 bases of the junction unmatched. CDR1 and CDR2 (germline): SGHTA, FQGNSA. New diagnoses, under 2 months' duration, and ages 18 to 65 characterized the hyperthyroidism patients. This entry comes from a study of Graves' ophthalmopathy and Graves' hyperthyroidism. Whole-study results and caveats: A model of 13 signatures distinguished ophthalmopathy from stable hyperthyroidism at approximately 90% sensitivity and 81.08% specificity.

The study amplified TCR beta CDR3 regions using RNA transcripts. An opening RT-PCR round employed HTBI primers and preceded a second-round multiplex PCR. TCRdb reprocessed the multiplex PCR reads via MiXCR and lists one record per CDR3 protein. The profile shows 900,000 to 1,200,000 distinct CDR3 sequences, 35% to 40% of them singletons. The sample comprised peripheral blood or thyroid tissue (not recorded which). The rearrangement uses TRBV7-2 and TRBJ2-1; 8 nucleotides match TRBD1. The source is an adult man with Graves' hyperthyroidism. The CDR3: CASRRDRRIDEQFF. CDR3 in DNA: TGTGCCAGCAGACGGGACAGGCGCATCGATGAGCAGTTCTTC.